This T cell receptor beta chain was recorded in a study of T cell clusters in autoimmune cytopenias. Study in general: TRB sequencing had a median around 52,000 reads and about 2,500 distinct clonotypes per sample. Study-wide points: No cluster-lack signature appeared between secondary cytopenia and chronic lymphocytic leukemia patients, apparently due to lymphoma masking. Physiological T cell clusters of healthy donors were apparently absent in primary autoimmune cytopenia patients. TRB repertoire shifts in secondary cytopenia and chronic lymphocytic leukemia mostly reflected lymphoma, not autoimmunity.

TRB amplification used approximately 270 ng of peripheral blood genomic DNA. CDR3 size: 15 residues. Per germline, CDR1 MNHEY and CDR2 SVGAGI. TRB rearrangements were amplified by touch-down multiplex PCR with mixed TRB-A/B primers. TCRdb reprocessed the multiplex PCR reads and reports one entry per CDR3 protein, with no DNA. The sample spans over a thousand distinct CDR3 sequences; the ten largest clones claim approximately 32%. This clonotype is large (0.1 to 1%) by frequency. Antigen: not known. Sequences were obtained from peripheral blood. V usage is TRBV6-5 and J usage is TRBJ2-2; the TCRdb call, TRBD1, lacks DNA for checking. The sequence came from a human donor with an autoimmune cytopenia or autoimmune hepatitis (not recorded which). The CDR3 sequence: CASSYSHQGTRELFF.